The 20 T cell receptor beta chains below come from one sample, sequenced in a study of glioma-infiltrating T cells after dendritic cell vaccination (dated by TCRdb to 2016 to 2017). The receptor library was made with the immunoSEQ multiplex PCR assay. Entries here come from immuneACCESS through TCRdb and include only in-frame sequences with V and J called. Some clones fail to appear in such tables; in the studies checked, an unresolved V gene covers under half of the shortfall, and the cause of the remainder is unknown. The sample yields fewer than 85,000 clones; approximately 80% were counted once. The biggest ten clones account for about 2% of the sample. Material: blood, obtained before dendritic cell vaccination. The receptor source for this set is a human donor with glioblastoma.

This clone has only one observation. The J gene is TRBJ1-2, the V gene TRBV5-1; TRBD1 is a possible D gene (5 bases). V was shortened by 2 bases and J by 0 bases, with 11 bases between the two germline ends. Germline lookup yields CDR1 SGHRS and CDR2 YFSETQ. The CDR3 sequence is 15 residues long. CDR3 amino acids: CASSFAAGPNYGYTF. DNA for the CDR3: TGCGCCAGCAGCTTTGCGGCAGGGCCTAACTATGGCTACACCTTC.

The chain uses TRBV5-4 and TRBJ1-2; 8 positions match TRBD1. Germline V lookup: CDR1 SGHNT, CDR2 YYREEE (reference sequence). V lost 5 bases to trimming and J lost 5 bases; unmatched junction nucleotides: 8. The CDR3 is 14 residues long. The CDR3 nucleotides are TGTGCCAGCAGGCGAGACAGGGGAAAGTATGGCTACACCTTC. It yields the protein CASRRDRGKYGYTF.

V gene TRBV19 combines with J gene TRBJ1-2; D uncertain. V lost 5 bases and J 2 bases, leaving 9 bases between the germline ends. The CDR3 consists of 13 residues. Germline CDR1 and CDR2: LNHDA and SQIVND (reference sequence). CDR3: CASSFGINYGYTF. DNA for the CDR3: TGTGCCAGTAGTTTCGGGATCAACTATGGCTACACCTTC. The full variable domain, with the rest looked up from reference TRBV19 and TRBJ1-2, is DGGITQSPKYLFRKEGQNVTLSCEQNLNHDAMYWYRQDPGQGLRLIYYSQIVNDFQKGDIAEGYSVSREKKESFPLTVTSAQKNPTAFYLCASSFGINYGYTFGSGTRLTVV.

This sequence joins TRBV7-9 and TRBJ1-4, with TRBD1 matching 9 bases. CDR1 is SEHNR, CDR2 FQNEAQ, per germline (reference sequence). Trimming removed 5 bases from V and 7 bases from J; junction bases left unmatched: 5. This CDR3 contains 14 residues. The CDR3 loop reads CASSRDRGAEKLFF. The DNA of the CDR3 is TGTGCCAGCAGCCGCGACAGGGGGGCTGAAAAACTGTTTTTT.

The V and J genes are TRBV19 and TRBJ2-5, with D possibly being TRBD2 (6 bases). The CDR3 has 14 amino acids. The germline gives CDR1 LNHDA, CDR2 SQIVND (reference sequence). The germline V and J ends were trimmed by 6 bases and 2 bases, with 13 bases remaining between them. As DNA, the CDR3 is TGTGCCAGTAGAAATCCGGGACTTCAAGAGACCCAGTACTTC. Amino acids: CASRNPGLQETQYF.

The chain has TRBV7-3 and TRBJ2-2, with D perhaps matching TRBD2 (5 bases). This CDR3 spans 14 amino acids. CDR1 and CDR2 (germline): SGHTA, FQGTGA. Trimming took off 4 bases at V and 6 bases at J, with 12 bases between the two ends. The chain's CDR3 is CASSSITSAGELFF. DNA of the CDR3: TGTGCCAGCAGCTCCATAACTAGTGCCGGGGAGCTGTTTTTT.

This clone turned up a few times. The chain has TRBV6-1 and TRBJ2-2, with no clear D. This CDR3 spans 11 amino acids. Germline V gene sequence: CDR1 MNHNS, CDR2 SASEGT. The V and J ends lost 7 bases and 8 bases respectively, with 8 bases between them. The CDR3 bases are TGTGCCAGCACCCTGGAGGGGGAGCTGTTTTTT. It is translated as CASTLEGELFF.

CDR3 coding DNA: TGTGCCAGCAGGGGGACAGGGCGGACTGAAGCTTTCTTT. Protein product: CASRGTGRTEAFF. The rearrangement links TRBV13 to TRBJ1-1, with 9 bases lining up with TRBD1. CDR1 is PRHDT, CDR2 FYEKMQ, per germline (reference sequence). V was pared by 6 bases and J by 5 bases, with 4 bases of the junction left unmatched. The CDR3 has 13 residues.

The chain combines TRBV6-4 with TRBJ2-3; TRBD2 aligns across 10 bases. The CDR3 contains 15 residues. Trimming removed 3 bases from V and 4 bases from J; junction bases left unmatched: 4. CDR1 is MRHNA, CDR2 SNTAGT, per germline. This chain's CDR3 is CASSEVAGGADTQYF. CDR3 nucleotide sequence: TGTGCCAGCAGTGAGGTAGCGGGAGGTGCAGATACGCAGTATTTT.

The sample holds one count of this clone. This chain links TRBV19 with TRBJ1-5; 9 positions agree with TRBD1. The CDR3 covers 15 residues. The V gene's germline CDR1 is LNHDA and CDR2 SQIVND (reference sequence). V lost 0 bases and J lost 9; bases outside the gene matches: 6. As DNA, the CDR3 is TGTGCCAGTAGTATAGAGGGACAGGGCCTAGGGCCCCAGCATTTT. It yields the protein CASSIEGQGLGPQHF.

The V and J genes are TRBV9 and TRBJ1-2; no clear D. The CDR3 extends over 14 amino acids. The germline V gene has CDR1 SGDLS and CDR2 YYNGEE. V shed 7 bases and J shed 4 bases, with 17 bases lying between them. CDR3 in amino acids: CASQPGYGVYGYTF. CDR3 DNA: TGTGCCAGCCAACCGGGGTATGGGGTCTATGGCTACACCTTC.

This chain connects TRBV29-1 to TRBJ2-3; D not certain. CDR3 size: 13 residues. The V end was cut by 3 bases, the J end by 2 bases, with 9 bases between. CDR1 and CDR2 from the germline V gene are SQVTM and ANQGSEA. CDR3: CSVDTWFTDTQYF. The CDR3 DNA follows: TGCAGCGTTGATACTTGGTTCACAGATACGCAGTATTTT.

The chain has TRBV5-4 and TRBJ1-5, with 7 bases that match TRBD1. The CDR3 runs 16 residues. V was pared by 4 bases and J by 1 base, with 8 bases of the junction left unmatched. Germline CDR1 reads SGHNT; CDR2 reads YYREEE (reference sequence). The CDR3 region is CASSVDREESNQPQHF. CDR3 DNA: TGTGCCAGCAGCGTAGACAGGGAGGAAAGCAATCAGCCCCAGCATTTT.

This clone turned up a few times. V and J are TRBV11-2 and TRBJ1-3; 9 positions agree with TRBD1. CDR3 length: 14 amino acids. The V and J ends lost 8 bases and 4 bases, in that order; junction bases with no gene match: 6. The germline V gene encodes CDR1 SGHAT and CDR2 FQNNGV. The DNA of the CDR3 is TGTGCCAGCCGCACAGGGGGCGCGGGAAACACCATATATTTT. Amino acids: CASRTGGAGNTIYF.

This clone was seen more than once but under ten times. V is TRBV7-2 and J is TRBJ1-1; 11 bases agree with TRBD1. Trimming removed 8 bases from V and 1 base from J; junction bases left unmatched: 0. Germline V CDR1 and CDR2: SGHTA, FQGNSA. The CDR3 totals 13 residues. CDR3 amino acids: CASGQGANTEAFF. The CDR3 region has the DNA TGTGCCAGCGGACAGGGGGCGAACACTGAAGCTTTCTTT.

This chain joins TRBV6-5 and TRBJ1-2; TRBD1 might be the D (5 bases). Germline V CDR1 and CDR2: MNHEY, SVGAGI. Trimming took 6 bases from V and 3 from J, leaving 11 bases between them. The CDR3 has 13 amino acids. CDR3 amino acids: CASSNAGDYGYTF. Here the CDR3 DNA reads TGTGCCAGCAGCAATGCGGGGGACTATGGCTACACCTTC.

The chain links TRBV23-1 to TRBJ2-3; TRBD1 aligns across 8 bases. TRBV23-1 qualifies as an ORF whose function is uncertain. The CDR3 runs to 18 residues. Losses at the gene ends were 0 bases for V and 5 bases for J; bases not matched to a gene: 13. CDR3 bases: TGCGCCAGCAGTCAATCGCCCCCCGGGACAGGTCCGGGAGATACGCAGTATTTT. Translated: CASSQSPPGTGPGDTQYF.

The chain couples TRBV5-1 to TRBJ2-5; TRBD1 might be the D (5 bases). This CDR3 is built from 12 residues. Trimming shortened V by 9 bases and J by 4 bases, and 13 bases separated the two germline ends. The germline V gene encodes CDR1 SGHRS and CDR2 YFSETQ. CDR3 sequence: CATGHTGETQYF. In nucleotides, the CDR3 is TGCGCCACCGGACACACGGGAGAGACCCAGTACTTC.

CDR3 DNA: TGTGCCAGCAGCTTAGCGCCTAGCGGGGGGAATTTCAATGAGCAGTTCTTC. Translated, it gives CASSLAPSGGNFNEQFF. V usage is TRBV7-7 and J usage is TRBJ2-1; TRBD2 matches at 11 bases. Germline values: CDR1 SSHAT, CDR2 FNYEAQ (reference sequence). This CDR3 contains 17 residues. V shed 0 bases and J 6 bases; nucleotides not matched to a gene: 7.

The rearrangement links TRBV6-6 to TRBJ2-7, with 12 bases fitting TRBD2. Trimming removed 6 bases from V and 6 bases from J; junction bases left unmatched: 9. Per the germline V gene, CDR1 is MNHNY and CDR2 is SVGAGI (reference sequence). The CDR3 covers 15 residues. CDR3 coding DNA: TGTGCCAGCAGCCGAACTAGCGGGGGGCAGGGCGAGCAGTACTTC. It specifies CASSRTSGGQGEQYF.